One T cell receptor beta chain is described in this entry. The target of this receptor is not known. No base qualities exist here, and no much larger clone lies one base off it. This sample was taken from a study of blood T cell repertoires in COVID-19 (dated by TCRdb to the early 2020s). Concerning the study at large: Collaborator samples came from the United States, Italy and Spain and covered acute and convalescent phases of COVID-19. Deeply sampled blood TCRbeta repertoires from subjects exposed to, actively infected with, or recovered from COVID-19 were included in the dataset. The samples were drawn from two sources: the first 160 participants of the ongoing ImmuneRACE study, and 1,200 or so subjects contributed by 6 global collaborators. A de-identified subject ID, COVID-19 status, age in years and sex were almost always included in the sample metadata. The repertoires were released in a freely available public database intended as a resource for research on the immune response to SARS-CoV-2. The material from the prospective study consisted of cDNA or gDNA derived from T cells, B-cell-depleted T cells, or PBMCs. Where HLA class I and class II types were available, the types were taken from metadata supplied by the sample provider, not from assay-based typing.

Whole blood was collected in K2EDTA tubes by collaborating institutions according to the institutions' own protocols. For TCRbeta analysis, collaborators shipped samples as frozen whole blood, isolated PBMCs, or DNA extracted from either of those sample types. The immunoSEQ Assay, a bias-controlled multiplex PCR, was used to amplify TCRbeta CDR3 regions from genomic DNA. On the study's bioinformatics: The number of nucleated cells in each sample was estimated from the amplification of reference gene primers within the assay. To quantify the absolute abundance of each unique TCRbeta CDR3 rearrangement, sequence reads were collapsed and filtered. Productive Simpson clonality was computed per sample as the square root of Simpson's diversity index over productive rearrangements. TCRdb carries this immuneACCESS record with in-frame sequences only. Its versions omit some clonotypes, under half of them owing to an unresolved V gene in the studies checked, with the rest unexplained. V and J calls and clone size are given by that table; D and trimming were obtained from the DNA. This sample gives about 140,000 clones in total; over 80% of them show up just once. The ten largest account for approximately 10% of the sample.

As encoded in the germline V gene, CDR1 is SGHRS while CDR2 is YFSETQ. From cysteine to phenylalanine, the CDR3 is 15 amino acids long. Only the CDR3 DNA is retained, 45 bases long and in frame from the first base. Cut back by 0 bases and 1 base, the V and J ends lie 7 bases apart. Overall study results and their limits: How much clinical and demographic metadata was included differed by source and by participant, and the metadata was provided uncurated.

This receptor was taken from a man aged 55 to 69 with active or convalescent COVID-19. The sequence joins TRBV5-1 to TRBJ2-2, with the D gene not clear enough to name. What was sequenced was peripheral blood. This receptor has the CDR3 CASSLAQKNTGELFF. In nucleotide form, the sequence is TGCGCCAGCAGCTTGGCACAGAAGAACACCGGGGAGCTGTTTTTT. When the CDR3 is completed using the reference TRBV5-1 and TRBJ2-2 genes on either side, the full variable domain is KAGVTQTPRYLIKTRGQQVTLSCSPISGHRSVSWYQQTPGQGLQFLFEYFSETQRNKGNFPGRFSGRQFSNSRSEMNVSTLELGDSALYLCASSLAQKNTGELFFGEGSRLTVL.